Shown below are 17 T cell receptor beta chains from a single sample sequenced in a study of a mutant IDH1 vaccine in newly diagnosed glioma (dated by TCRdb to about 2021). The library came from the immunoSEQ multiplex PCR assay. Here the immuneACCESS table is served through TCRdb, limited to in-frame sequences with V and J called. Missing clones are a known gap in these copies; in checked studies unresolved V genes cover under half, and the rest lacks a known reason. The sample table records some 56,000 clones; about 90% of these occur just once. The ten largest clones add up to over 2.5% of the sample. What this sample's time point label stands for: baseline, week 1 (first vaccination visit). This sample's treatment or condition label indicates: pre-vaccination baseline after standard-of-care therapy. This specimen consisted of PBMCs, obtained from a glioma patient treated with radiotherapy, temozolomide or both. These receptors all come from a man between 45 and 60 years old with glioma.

The CDR3 DNA sequence: TGTGCCAGCTCGGGGGGGAACACTGAAGCTTTCTTT. Protein sequence: CASSGGNTEAFF. The chain recombines TRBV27 with TRBJ1-1, with D possibly matching TRBD1 (5 bases). V was clipped by 8 bases and J by 1 base, with 8 bases between them. This CDR3 is built from 12 residues. Looked up from germline, CDR1 is MNHEY and CDR2 is SMNVEV (reference sequence).

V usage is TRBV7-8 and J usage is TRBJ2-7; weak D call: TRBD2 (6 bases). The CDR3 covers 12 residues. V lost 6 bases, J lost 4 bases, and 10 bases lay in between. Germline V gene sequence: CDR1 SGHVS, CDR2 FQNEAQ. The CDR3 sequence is CASRGGTYEQYF. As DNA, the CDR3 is TGTGCCAGCAGGGGGGGTACGTACGAGCAGTACTTC. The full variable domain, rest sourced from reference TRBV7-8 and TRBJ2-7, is GAGVSQSPRYKVAKRGQDVALRCDPISGHVSLFWYQQALGQGPEFLTYFQNEAQLDKSGLPSDRFFAERPEGSVSTLKIQRTQQEDSAVYLCASRGGTYEQYFGPGTRLTVT.

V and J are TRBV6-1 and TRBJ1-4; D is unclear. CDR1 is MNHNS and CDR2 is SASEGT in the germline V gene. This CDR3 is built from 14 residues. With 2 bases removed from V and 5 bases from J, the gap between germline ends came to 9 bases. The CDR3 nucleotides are TGTGCCAGCAGTGAATATAGGAGAAATGAAAAACTGTTTTTT. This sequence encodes CASSEYRRNEKLFF.

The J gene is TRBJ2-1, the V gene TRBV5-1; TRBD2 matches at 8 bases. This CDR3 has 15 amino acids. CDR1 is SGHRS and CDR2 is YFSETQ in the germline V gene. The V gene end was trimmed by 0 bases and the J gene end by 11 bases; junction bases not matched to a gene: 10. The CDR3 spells CASSLGGRSGSQQFF. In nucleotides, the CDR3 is TGCGCCAGCAGCTTGGGGGGGAGAAGCGGGAGCCAGCAGTTCTTC.

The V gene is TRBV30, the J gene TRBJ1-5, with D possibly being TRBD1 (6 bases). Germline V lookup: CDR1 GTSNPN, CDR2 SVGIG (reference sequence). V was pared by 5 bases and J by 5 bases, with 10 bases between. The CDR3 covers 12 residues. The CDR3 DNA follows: TGTGCCTGGGGCTACAGGGATCAGCCCCAGCATTTT. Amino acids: CAWGYRDQPQHF.

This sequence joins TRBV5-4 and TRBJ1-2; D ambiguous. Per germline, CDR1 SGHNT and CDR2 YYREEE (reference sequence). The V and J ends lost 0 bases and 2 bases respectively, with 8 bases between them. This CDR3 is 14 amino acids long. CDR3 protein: CASSLEPQNYGYTF. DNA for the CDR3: TGTGCCAGCAGCTTGGAACCCCAAAACTATGGCTACACCTTC.

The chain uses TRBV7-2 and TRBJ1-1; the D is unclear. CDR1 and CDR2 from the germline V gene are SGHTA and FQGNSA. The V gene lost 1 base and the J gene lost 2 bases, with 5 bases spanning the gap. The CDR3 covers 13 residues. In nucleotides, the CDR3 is TGTGCCAGCAGCTTAGATCGAAACACTGAAGCTTTCTTT. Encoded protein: CASSLDRNTEAFF.

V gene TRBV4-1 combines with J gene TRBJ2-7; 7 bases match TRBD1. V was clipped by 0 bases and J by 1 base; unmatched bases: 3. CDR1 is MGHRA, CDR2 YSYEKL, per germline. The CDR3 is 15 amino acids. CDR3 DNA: TGCGCCAGCAGCCAAGATGCGGACAGGTCCTACGAGCAGTACTTC. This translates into CASSQDADRSYEQYF.

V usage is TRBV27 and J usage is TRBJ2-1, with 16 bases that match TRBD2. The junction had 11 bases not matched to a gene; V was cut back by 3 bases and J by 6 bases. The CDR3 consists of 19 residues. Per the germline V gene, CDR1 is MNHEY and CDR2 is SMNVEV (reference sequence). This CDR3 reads CASSFYGTSGRAYINEQFF. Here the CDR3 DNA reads TGTGCCAGCAGTTTTTACGGGACTAGCGGGAGGGCCTATATCAATGAGCAGTTCTTC.

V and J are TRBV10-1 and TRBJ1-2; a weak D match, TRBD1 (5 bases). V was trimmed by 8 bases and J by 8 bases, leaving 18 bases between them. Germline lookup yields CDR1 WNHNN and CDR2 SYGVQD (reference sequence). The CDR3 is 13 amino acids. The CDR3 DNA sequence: TGCGCCAGCCAAAAGGGACGGGGAGGAGGCTACACCTTC. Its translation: CASQKGRGGGYTF.

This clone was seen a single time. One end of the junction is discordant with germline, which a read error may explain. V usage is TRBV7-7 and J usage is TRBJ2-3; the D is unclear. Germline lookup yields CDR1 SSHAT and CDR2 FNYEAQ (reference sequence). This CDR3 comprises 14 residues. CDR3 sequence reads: CASSLSGSTDTQYF. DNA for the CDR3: TGTGCTAGCAGCTTGTCCGGCAGCACAGATACGCAGTATTTT.

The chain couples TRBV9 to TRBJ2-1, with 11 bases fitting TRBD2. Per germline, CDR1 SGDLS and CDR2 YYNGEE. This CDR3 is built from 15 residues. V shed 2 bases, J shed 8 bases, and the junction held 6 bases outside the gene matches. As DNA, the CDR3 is TGTGCCAGCAGCGTTAGCGGGGGGGCCGCCTATGAGCAGTTCTTC. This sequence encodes CASSVSGGAAYEQFF.

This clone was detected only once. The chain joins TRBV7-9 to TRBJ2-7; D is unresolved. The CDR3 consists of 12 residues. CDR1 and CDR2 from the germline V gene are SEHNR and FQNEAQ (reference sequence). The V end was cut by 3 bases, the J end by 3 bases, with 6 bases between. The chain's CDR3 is CASSLSIYEQYF. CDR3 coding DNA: TGTGCCAGCAGCTTGTCCATCTACGAGCAGTACTTC.

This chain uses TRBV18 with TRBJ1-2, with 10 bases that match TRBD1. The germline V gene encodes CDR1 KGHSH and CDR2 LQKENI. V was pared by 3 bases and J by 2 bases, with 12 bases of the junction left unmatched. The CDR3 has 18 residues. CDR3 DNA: TGTGCCAGCTCACCGAACGGGCAGACAGGGGGCTCCAACTATGGCTACACCTTC. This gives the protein CASSPNGQTGGSNYGYTF.

CDR3 nucleotide sequence: TGTGCCAGCAGCTTGGGGGGCGGAAGGTCCTACGAGCAGTACTTC. As protein: CASSLGGGRSYEQYF. The V call is TRBV5-4, the J call TRBJ2-7; D might be TRBD1 (5 bases). This CDR3 comprises 15 residues. Germline V gene lookup returns CDR1 SGHNT and CDR2 YYREEE (reference sequence). The V and J ends lost 0 bases and 1 base respectively, with 11 bases between them. Filled out from reference TRBV5-4 and TRBJ2-7, the complete variable domain reads ETGVTQSPTHLIKTRGQQVTLRCSSQSGHNTVSWYQQALGQGPQFIFQYYREEENGRGNFPPRFSGLQFPNYSSELNVNALELDDSALYLCASSLGGGRSYEQYFGPGTRLTVT.

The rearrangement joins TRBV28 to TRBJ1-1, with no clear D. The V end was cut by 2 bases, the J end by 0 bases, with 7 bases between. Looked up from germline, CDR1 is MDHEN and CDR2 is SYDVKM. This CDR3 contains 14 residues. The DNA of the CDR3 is TGTGCCAGCAGTTTAAGGCTGATGAACACTGAAGCTTTCTTT. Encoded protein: CASSLRLMNTEAFF.

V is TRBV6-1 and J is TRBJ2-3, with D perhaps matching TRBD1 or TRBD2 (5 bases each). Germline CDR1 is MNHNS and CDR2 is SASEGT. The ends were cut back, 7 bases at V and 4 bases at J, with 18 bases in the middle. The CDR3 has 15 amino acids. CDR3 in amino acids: CASILAGGRSDTQYF. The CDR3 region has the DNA TGTGCCAGCATATTAGCTGGGGGAAGGTCAGATACGCAGTATTTT.